The T cell receptor beta chain described here comes from a study of CD8+CD57+ T cells in acquired aplastic anemia. Study summary: When averaged, DNA from sorted CD4+ and CD8+ cells came to 3 to 4 ug.

All sequencing subjects had displayed CD8+CD57+ cell expansion on flow cytometry. Severe acquired aplastic anemia was diagnosed in all patients. There are a few counts of this clonotype. Profiles of TCR beta VDJ and CDR3 were generated from a genomic DNA template. TCRdb ran MiXCR on the reads and lists one entry per CDR3 protein. The top ten hold approximately 9.4% of the sample, which has some 200,000 distinct CDR3 sequences, roughly half seen once. The V end was cut by 8 bases, the J end by 3 bases, with 14 bases between. The CDR3 loop spans 13 amino acids. From germline, CDR1 is SEHNR and CDR2 FQNEAQ (reference sequence).

This TCR derives from a human donor with aplastic anemia. The rearrangement joins TRBV7-9 to TRBJ2-7; a weak D match, TRBD1 (6 bases). The sequenced sample was sorted CD4+, CD8+, or CD8+CD57+ T cells (not recorded which) from PBMCs. CDR3 coding DNA: TGTGCCAGCGGCCGGACAGAGAACTACGAGCAGTACTTC. It encodes CASGRTENYEQYF. Full variable domain (rest looked up from reference TRBV7-9 and TRBJ2-7): DTGVSQNPRHKITKRGQNVTFRCDPISEHNRLYWYRQTLGQGPEFLTYFQNEAQLEKSRLLSDRFSAERPKGSFSTLEIQRTEQGDSAMYLCASGRTENYEQYFGPGTRLTVT.